This T cell receptor (beta chain) was found in a study of vaccination effects on CD4 cells after COVID-19. Study in general: After two million PBMC were placed in each well, they were cultured with approximately 10 IU/ml IL-2 and roughly 10 ug/ml peptides.

Looked up from germline, CDR1 is LNHDA and CDR2 is SQIVND (reference sequence). This CDR3 has 19 residues. Trimming at V came to 5 bases and at J to 0 bases, leaving 14 bases not matched to a gene. Overall study results and limits: Cross-reactivity toward common cold coronaviruses was confined to only 1 of 255 vaccine-induced clones in healthy vaccinees. Clones induced by infection and by vaccine showed marked clonal contraction late after vaccination.

About this clone itself: Its target is not known.

TCRdb's table, derived via immunoSEQ multiplex PCR, lists solely in-frame clones and lacks some. The repertoire includes fewer than 75,000 clones, approximately 80% of them detected once, and 3.5% to 5% sits in the top ten. Isolating CD4+ T cells followed about 11 days of culture. Participants received two doses of either the BNT162b2 or mRNA-1273 vaccine. In the cultures, half the medium was exchanged for IL-2 medium on days 3 and 7. Sequences were derived from CD4+ T cells from PBMCs cultured without peptide, sampled after COVID-19 vaccination. The clonotype was recovered from a human donor who received a COVID-19 vaccine. V gene TRBV19 combines with J gene TRBJ2-2; 8 bases match TRBD2. CDR3 in DNA: TGTGCCAGTAGTCTGACGGGGGGGAGAGCTAACGCGAACACCGGGGAGCTGTTTTTT. Protein: CASSLTGGRANANTGELFF.